The entry below describes one T cell receptor beta chain. This CDR3 comprises 13 residues. The germline CDR1 and CDR2 sequences are MDHEN and SYDVKM. Trimming cost V 8 bases and J 5 bases; bases outside gene matches: 6. The data derive from a study of cytomegalovirus exposure and HLA in healthy donors. Participants comprised healthy donors of bone marrow. Despite likely unrecorded immune exposures, the donors were nominally healthy at the time of sampling. The PCR used 60 Vbeta and 13 Jbeta primers. Sequencing used immunoSEQ multiplex PCR; TCRdb keeps in-frame clones, though not all of them. The table includes some 150,000 clones, roughly three quarters detected once.

The specimen sequenced was PBMCs. This receptor was identified in a man in his 60s in good health and CMV-seronegative. V gene TRBV28 combines with J gene TRBJ1-3, with 7 positions matching TRBD1. CDR3 amino acids: CASETGERNTIYF. The CDR3 DNA sequence: TGTGCCAGCGAAACAGGGGAAAGAAACACCATATATTTT.